This TCR beta chain was obtained from a study of T cell clonality in common variable immunodeficiency. Overall study findings and caveats: Compared with controls, CVID subjects had fewer shared TCRbeta clones.

This clone was picked up many times. Its antigen is unidentified. The observed sequence ends 3 residues before the CDR3 terminus, with the missing tail filled in from the germline J gene. Deletions cut 3 bases from V and 1 base from J, with 14 bases between. The CDR3 has 16 amino acids. The germline gives CDR1 MRHNA, CDR2 SNTAGT. Measured with immunoSEQ multiplex PCR; TCRdb has only the in-frame clones, and not every one. The sample shows 50,000 to 65,000 clones, none of them appearing just once. The sequence was collected from a person aged 18-70 years in good health. The genes are TRBV6-4 and TRBJ2-3; tentatively, D is TRBD1 (6 bases). Sequencing was done on a sample of peripheral blood mononuclear cells. The CDR3 here is CASSEGTRDGTDTQYF. Partial CDR3 DNA: TGTGCCAGCAGTGAGGGGACAAGGGATGGCACAGATACG.